The rows below give T cell receptor beta chains drawn from one sample of a study of cytomegalovirus exposure and HLA in healthy donors. The assay was immunoSEQ multiplex PCR, and TCRdb's table has in-frame clones only and misses some. Altogether 150,000 to 200,000 clones are present, approximately 59% being singletons, with the ten largest covering about 2.9%. Sequencing was carried out using PBMCs. The receptors were gathered from a middle-aged man in good health and CMV-seronegative. The CDR3 runs from the conserved cysteine through the conserved F or W. Each record gives: D gene, V gene, clone size, J gene, CDR3 DNA, CDR3 protein. The D gene is left open where the match is weak. The size of a clone is reported for some rows only, either as once, few or many, or as a class for expanded clones.

>.|TRBV5-4|.|TRBJ1-3
TGTGCCAGCAGCCGGGGGGGCGGAGGCTCTGGAAACACCATATATTTT
CASSRGGGGSGNTIYF
>TRBD1|TRBV5-1|once|TRBJ1-6
TGCGCCAGCAGCTTGGGACAGGGGTATAATTCACCCCTCCACTTT
CASSLGQGYNSPLHF
>TRBD2|TRBV19|.|TRBJ2-3
TGTGCCAGTAGTGCGACTAGCGGGGGGTTCACAGATACGCAGTATTTT
CASSATSGGFTDTQYF
>.|TRBV2|.|TRBJ1-1
TGTGCCAGCAGGCCCCCCGGGGGGCTGAACACTGAAGCTTTCTTT
CASRPPGGLNTEAFF
>.|TRBV7-8|.|TRBJ1-2
TGTGCCAGCAGCTATTCGGGGGATGGCTACACCTTC
CASSYSGDGYTF
>TRBD2|TRBV11-2|.|TRBJ2-7
TGTGCCAGCAGCTTAGATCCCCCAGCGGGGGGGACCGAGCAGTACTTC
CASSLDPPAGGTEQYF
>TRBD1|TRBV11-2|.|TRBJ2-1
TGTGCCAGCAGCTCTCGACAGGGGAGTGAGCAGTTCTTC
CASSSRQGSEQFF
>.|TRBV6-5|.|TRBJ2-5
TGTGCCAGCAGTTCACCGCGGAGGGGGCGCCAAGAGACCCAGTACTTC
CASSSPRRGRQETQYF
>TRBD1|TRBV9|.|TRBJ2-5
TGTGCCAGCAGCCCGACCGGGACAGGGGCCTTGGGCCAGTACTTC
CASSPTGTGALGQYF
>.|TRBV5-1|.|TRBJ1-3
TGCGCCAGCAGCTTGGTTGGGGGCTATGGAAACACCATATATTTT
CASSLVGGYGNTIYF
>.|TRBV6-5|once|TRBJ2-6
TGTGCCAGCAGCCGGTCCGGGGCCAACGTCCTGACTTTC
CASSRSGANVLTF
>.|TRBV5-6|.|TRBJ2-7
TGTGCCAGCAGCCGGGACCCGCGGGGTTACGAGCAGTACTTC
CASSRDPRGYEQYF
>.|TRBV5-5|.|TRBJ2-5
TGTGCCAGCAGCCTGGACAGACAGTTGGGTACCCAGTACTTC
CASSLDRQLGTQYF
>.|TRBV29-1|.|TRBJ1-1
TGCAGCGTTGACCCCATGGGAGACACTGAAGCCTTCTTT
CSVDPMGDTEAFF
>TRBD2|TRBV4-2|.|TRBJ2-5
TGTGCCAGCAGCCAAGAGGGACTAGCGGGGGGGAAACAAGAGACCCAGTACTTC
CASSQEGLAGGKQETQYF
>.|TRBV6-5|.|TRBJ1-1
TGTGCCAGCTCGGATCGACAAAGCACTGAAGCTTTCTTT
CASSDRQSTEAFF
>.|TRBV30|.|TRBJ1-2
TGTGCCTGGAGTGTACAGGGAGCTAACTATGGCTACACCTTC
CAWSVQGANYGYTF
>.|TRBV19|.|TRBJ2-1
TGTGCCAGTAGCCCGGGGGGCGGCAACAATGAGCAGTTCTTC
CASSPGGGNNEQFF
>.|TRBV12-5|.|TRBJ2-1
TGTGCTAGTGGATTAGTGCAGGGGCCCTCCTACAATGAGCAGTTCTTC
CASGLVQGPSYNEQFF
>.|TRBV29-1|.|TRBJ2-3
TGCAGCGTTATAGCGGGCACAGATACGCAGTATTTT
CSVIAGTDTQYF
>TRBD1|TRBV5-1|.|TRBJ2-1
TGCGCCAGCAGCGTACCGGGACAGGGGATATTGAATGAGCAGTTCTTC
CASSVPGQGILNEQFF
>.|TRBV5-5|.|TRBJ1-6
TGTGCCAGCAGCTTGGCCAGGGTAGAAAATTCACCCCTCCACTTT
CASSLARVENSPLHF
>.|TRBV5-1|few|TRBJ2-2
TGCGCCAGCAGCTTGGCCAGGGGAACCGGGGAGCTGTTTTTT
CASSLARGTGELFF